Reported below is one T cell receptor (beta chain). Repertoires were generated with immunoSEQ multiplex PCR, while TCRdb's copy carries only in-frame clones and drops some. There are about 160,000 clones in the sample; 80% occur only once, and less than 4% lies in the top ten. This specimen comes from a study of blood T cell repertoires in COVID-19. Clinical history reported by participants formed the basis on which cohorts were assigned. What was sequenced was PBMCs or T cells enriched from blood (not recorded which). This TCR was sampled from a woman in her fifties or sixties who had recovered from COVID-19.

As DNA, the CDR3 is TGTGCCAGCAGTCGTGACAGTACGTACGGCTACACCTTC. It encodes CASSRDSTYGYTF. This chain uses TRBV6-5 with TRBJ1-2; maybe TRBD1 (5 bases). CDR1 is MNHEY and CDR2 is SVGAGI in the germline V gene. The CDR3 spans 13 residues. The V end was cut by 5 bases, the J end by 8 bases, with 15 bases between.